The source of this TCR beta chain is a study of sequential checkpoint blockade in melanoma. Whole-study context: Randomization was 1:1 between first-line nivolumab→ipilimumab and ipilimumab→nivolumab.

This CDR3 comprises 16 residues. As to treatment: randomized to nivolumab then ipilimumab (arm A) or the reverse (arm B). Patients had received no earlier DNA-damaging chemotherapy. This clone was picked up one time. Assay used: immunoSEQ multiplex PCR; TCRdb lists only in-frame clones, some missing. The sample lists around 9,600 clones, more than 55% occurring once. The sequencing here drew on CD8+ T cells sorted from blood (inferred from file names), taken from a patient given nivolumab and ipilimumab in sequence. This TCR was sampled from a human donor with melanoma. The chain joins TRBV21-1 to TRBJ2-5; TRBD2 was called by the table and not checked on the DNA. TRBJ2-7 matches the DNA end more closely, so the J call is doubtful. TRBV21-1 is a documented pseudogene. In DNA, the CDR3 is TGTGCCAGCAGCAAAGAGACGACTAGTTTCGTCCACGAGCAGTACTTC. This translates into CASSKETTSFVHEQYF.